The 18 T cell receptor beta chains listed next were all sequenced from one sample in a study of T cell repertoires in cytomegalovirus infection. TCRdb independently ran MiXCR on the reads; one entry per CDR3 protein. The profile covers over 300,000 distinct CDR3 sequences, with roughly 9.5% appearing a single time and 3.5% to 4.5% taken by the ten largest. The sample was PBMCs. These receptors originate from a human donor in good health (CMV status not recorded). Some clones in this sample may be carry-over from other donors' samples.

This clonotype has more than one count but fewer than ten. The J gene is TRBJ2-3, the V gene TRBV15, with 7 positions matching TRBD1. The CDR3 extends over 14 amino acids. The V gene end was trimmed by 4 bases and the J gene end by 2 bases; junction bases not matched to a gene: 3. Germline V gene data show CDR1 as LNHNV and CDR2 as YYDKDF (reference sequence). The CDR3 DNA follows: TGTGCCACCAGCACCGACAGGGTCACAGATACGCAGTATTTT. As protein: CATSTDRVTDTQYF.

The rearrangement links TRBV5-1 to TRBJ2-2; D may be TRBD1 (5 bases). The CDR3 totals 14 residues. In germline, CDR1 is SGHRS, CDR2 YFSETQ. The V gene lost 1 base and the J gene lost 3 bases, with 7 bases spanning the gap. This CDR3 is CASSLMTDTGELFF. CDR3 in DNA: TGCGCCAGCAGCTTGATGACAGACACCGGGGAGCTGTTTTTT.

The chain employs TRBV4-1 and TRBJ1-3; 7 bases are a match to TRBD1. V trimming: 0 bases; J trimming: 13 bases; junction bases outside the gene matches: 9. Germline V lookup: CDR1 MGHRA, CDR2 YSYEKL. The CDR3 is made up of 14 amino acids. The CDR3, as DNA: TGCGCCAGCAGCCAAGATAACAACAGGGGCAGGATATATTTT. Its translation is CASSQDNNRGRIYF.

This clonotype was detected many times. The V call is TRBV12-3 or TRBV12-4, the J call TRBJ1-2, with 7 bases lining up with TRBD1. Trimming took 6 bases from V and 7 from J; bases not matched to a gene: 8. The CDR3 is made up of 13 amino acids. The CDR3: CASSLDRVGGYTF. CDR3 nucleotide sequence: TGTGCCAGCAGCCTAGACAGGGTGGGTGGCTACACCTTC.

In this sample, this clonotype turned up a few times. The chain recombines TRBV12-3 or TRBV12-4 with TRBJ1-3, with a tentative D call TRBD1 (5 bases). V lost 3 bases and J lost 11, with 17 bases in between. The CDR3 is 14 residues long. The CDR3, as DNA: TGTGCCAGCAGTTTGACGGAGAGCGGGGGTTCCATATATTTT. Protein: CASSLTESGGSIYF.

This clonotype has just a few counts. V gene TRBV18 combines with J gene TRBJ1-1; tentative D call: TRBD1 (5 bases). Trimming pared 1 base from V and 5 bases from J, leaving 14 bases between. Germline CDR1 KGHSH, CDR2 LQKENI. The CDR3 length is 15 residues. The chain's CDR3 is CASSPQDIGATEAFF. The CDR3 DNA reads as TGTGCCAGCTCACCACAGGACATCGGAGCGACTGAAGCTTTCTTT. Full variable domain (remainder filled in from reference TRBV18 and TRBJ1-1): NAGVMQNPRHLVRRRGQEARLRCSPMKGHSHVYWYRQLPEEGLKFMVYLQKENIIDESGMPKERFSAEFPKEGPSILRIQQVVRGDSAAYFCASSPQDIGATEAFFGQGTRLTVV.

This clonotype was detected only a few times. V and J are TRBV7-2 and TRBJ2-1; a possible D gene is TRBD2 (6 bases). CDR1 and CDR2 (germline): SGHTA, FQGNSA. The CDR3 runs 16 residues. V lost 1 base and J 0 bases, leaving 10 bases between the germline ends. For the CDR3, the DNA is TGTGCCAGCAGCTTAGTAGCGGCCAGCTCCTACAATGAGCAGTTCTTC. Residues: CASSLVAASSYNEQFF. Looking up the rest from reference TRBV7-2 and TRBJ2-1 gives the full variable domain: GAGVSQSPSNKVTEKGKDVELRCDPISGHTALYWYRQSLGQGLEFLIYFQGNSAPDKSGLPSDRFSAERTGGSVSTLTIQRTQQEDSAVYLCASSLVAASSYNEQFFGPGTRLTVL.

The chain carries TRBV7-9 and TRBJ2-5, with 7 bases lining up with TRBD1. This CDR3 has 15 amino acids. The ends lost 2 bases at V and 4 bases at J; junction bases unmatched: 7. Germline assignment: CDR1 SEHNR and CDR2 FQNEAQ (reference sequence). DNA for the CDR3: TGTGCCAGCAGCTTACCTGACAGGGTACCAGAGACCCAGTACTTC. Translating gives CASSLPDRVPETQYF.

This clonotype has ten or more counts. The chain has TRBV7-2 and TRBJ1-5; the D is unclear. Trimming removed 5 bases from V and 0 bases from J, with 8 bases in between. Looked up from germline, CDR1 is SGHTA and CDR2 is FQGNSA. The CDR3 is made up of 14 amino acids. CDR3 DNA sequence: TGTGCCAGCAGCCCGAGGTTTAGCAATCAGCCCCAGCATTTT. Protein: CASSPRFSNQPQHF. Based on the CDR3 plus reference TRBV7-2 and TRBJ1-5, the full variable domain is GAGVSQSPSNKVTEKGKDVELRCDPISGHTALYWYRQSLGQGLEFLIYFQGNSAPDKSGLPSDRFSAERTGGSVSTLTIQRTQQEDSAVYLCASSPRFSNQPQHFGDGTRLSIL.

In its sample, this clonotype was seen many times. The chain is built from TRBV10-3 and TRBJ1-6; unclear D gene. Germline assignment: CDR1 ENHRY and CDR2 SYGVKD. The CDR3 has 14 residues. V lost 3 bases and J lost 10, with 13 bases in between. CDR3 DNA: TGTGCCATCAGTGAAAGAGGGAGCGGCTCACCCCTCCACTTT. Translated, it gives CAISERGSGSPLHF.

This clonotype was counted between two and nine times. V gene TRBV28 combines with J gene TRBJ1-2; D is unclear. Germline loops: CDR1 MDHEN, CDR2 SYDVKM. Trimming stripped 9 bases from V and 4 bases from J, with 15 bases between. The CDR3 runs 13 residues. The CDR3 nucleotides are TGTGCCAGTGACCATGGGAGGCTCTATGGCTACACCTTC. Amino acids: CASDHGRLYGYTF.

There are a few counts of this clonotype. This chain links TRBV6-6 with TRBJ1-5; D ambiguous. This CDR3 is built from 14 residues. The V and J ends lost 3 bases and 5 bases respectively, with 11 bases between them. Germline-derived CDR1 and CDR2 are MNHNY and SVGAGI (reference sequence). The CDR3 bases are TGTGCCAGCAGTTATGCCCGGCCCCATCAGCCCCAGCATTTT. Translating gives CASSYARPHQPQHF.

The rearrangement uses TRBV12-3 or TRBV12-4 and TRBJ2-7, with TRBD1 as a possible D gene (8 bases). CDR3 length equals 15 residues. Deletions cut 3 bases from V and 7 bases from J, with 19 bases between. Here the CDR3 DNA reads TGTGCCAGCAGTTTGACAGGGGCGGGGGCGCGTGAGCAGTACTTC. Translating it yields CASSLTGAGAREQYF.

This clonotype came up a few times. This sequence joins TRBV7-6 and TRBJ2-5; TRBD2 aligns across 8 bases. Germline V CDR1 and CDR2: SGHVS, FNYEAQ. Unmatched junction bases numbered 5, after V lost 0 bases and J lost 2 bases. The CDR3 length is 16 residues. The CDR3 loop is CASSLARGTRQETQYF. Written as DNA, the CDR3 is TGTGCCAGCAGCTTAGCGCGGGGGACTAGACAAGAGACCCAGTACTTC.

Many counts were recorded for this clonotype. The chain recombines TRBV4-1 with TRBJ2-3; D not certain. Looked up from germline, CDR1 is MGHRA and CDR2 is YSYEKL. This CDR3 contains 15 residues. Trimming removed 2 bases from V and 1 base from J, with 10 bases in between. The CDR3 protein is CASSQRDLGTDTQYF. The DNA for the CDR3 is TGCGCCAGCAGCCAACGAGATTTAGGCACAGATACGCAGTATTTT.

The chain is built from TRBV7-8 and TRBJ1-1; tentatively, D is TRBD1 (5 bases). The V and J ends lost 5 bases and 3 bases respectively, with 13 bases between them. CDR3 length: 14 amino acids. Germline lookup yields CDR1 SGHVS and CDR2 FQNEAQ. DNA for the CDR3: TGTGCCAGCAGCCAAAATGGGGGTTACACTGAAGCTTTCTTT. This sequence encodes CASSQNGGYTEAFF.

In regard to this clonotype: The final CDR3 position lacks the conserved phenylalanine or tryptophan, pointing to a likely read error. The chain uses TRBV11-3 and TRBJ2-1, with 7 bases matching TRBD1. The CDR3 contains 14 residues. Germline V lookup: CDR1 SGHNT, CDR2 YENEEA. The J segment lost 4 bases and the V segment lost 5 bases, leaving 5 bases of the junction unmatched. CDR3 coding DNA: TGTGCCAGCAGCCCCGCGACAGGGTACAATGAGCAGTTCATC. Protein sequence: CASSPATGYNEQFI.

A few counts support this clonotype. The rearrangement links TRBV7-3 to TRBJ2-3; 8 nucleotides line up with TRBD2. J was trimmed by 0 bases and V by 2 bases; bases with no gene match: 16. The CDR3 loop spans 20 amino acids. Germline assignment: CDR1 SGHTA and CDR2 FQGTGA. CDR3 region: CASSLRGWIGSGSSTDTQYF. The CDR3 bases are TGTGCCAGCAGCTTACGTGGCTGGATAGGGAGCGGGAGTAGCACAGATACGCAGTATTTT.